The TCR beta chain under discussion was sequenced for a study of blood T cell repertoires in COVID-19. TCRdb's table, derived via immunoSEQ multiplex PCR, lists solely in-frame clones and lacks some. This sample yields hundreds of thousands of clones, of which around four fifths are seen a single time; approximately 4.9% belongs to the top ten. The ends were cut back, 0 bases at V and 1 base at J, with 14 bases in the middle. Germline assignment: CDR1 SGHKS and CDR2 YYEKEE (reference sequence). This CDR3 region has 17 residues. Sequencing was done on a sample of PBMCs or T cells enriched from blood (not recorded which). This TCR derives from a woman aged 50 to 60 who had been exposed to COVID-19. The V gene is TRBV5-5, the J gene TRBJ1-5; D remains ambiguous. CDR3 loop: CASSLGPSRVSNQPQHF. CDR3 nucleotides: TGTGCCAGCAGCTTGGGTCCCTCCCGGGTAAGCAATCAGCCCCAGCATTTT.